These T cell receptor beta chains were read from a single sample in a study of T cell repertoires in cytomegalovirus infection. TCRdb recomputed calls from the reads with MiXCR, one row per CDR3 protein. This sample has approximately 260,000 distinct CDR3 sequences; about a sixth occur once, and the top ten carry roughly 45%. Sequenced sample: CD8+ T cells from PBMCs. The source of these receptors is a human donor in good health (CMV status not recorded). Some clones in this sample may be carry-over from other donors' samples. Both conserved end residues are part of each CDR3. The D gene is left open where the match is weak. Size is stated for part of the rows, as once, few or many counts, or as a class when the clone is expanded.

d_call	v_call	j_call	clone_size	cdr3_aa	cdr3_nt
.	TRBV12-3/TRBV12-4	TRBJ1-1	.	CASLGAGRNRGLTEAFF	TGTGCCAGCCTCGGGGCAGGGCGGAACCGAGGCCTCACTGAAGCTTTCTTT
TRBD1	TRBV29-1	TRBJ1-2	few	CSVNRDRLECYTF	TGCAGCGTAAACCGGGACAGACTCGAATGCTACACCTTC
.	TRBV6-2/TRBV6-3	TRBJ2-3	many	CASSTPIGDTDTQYF	TGTGCCAGCAGTACGCCAATCGGGGACACAGATACGCAGTATTTT
TRBD1	TRBV2	TRBJ1-2	many	CASSAGTGEDYTF	TGTGCCAGCAGCGCCGGGACAGGGGAGGACTACACCTTC
TRBD2	TRBV2	TRBJ2-3	few	CASSVLAGESTDTQYF	TGTGCCAGCAGTGTCCTAGCGGGGGAAAGTACAGATACGCAGTATTTT
TRBD1	TRBV7-8	TRBJ2-7	many	CASTLGQQYEQYF	TGTGCCAGCACCTTGGGACAGCAATACGAGCAGTACTTC
.	TRBV10-3	TRBJ2-3	few	CAISSYGGASTDTQYF	TGTGCCATCAGTTCCTATGGCGGGGCTAGCACAGATACGCAGTATTTT
.	TRBV2	TRBJ2-7	.	CPSSGTEQYF	TGTCCCAGCAGTGGAACCGAGCAGTACTTC
TRBD1	TRBV7-3	TRBJ2-6	many	CASSLVGQAGGANVLTF	TGTGCCAGCAGCTTAGTGGGACAGGCTGGCGGGGCCAACGTCCTGACTTTC
.	TRBV20-1	TRBJ2-7	.	CSARVMGSYEQYF	TGCAGTGCTAGAGTAATGGGGTCCTACGAGCAGTACTTC
.	TRBV5-8	TRBJ1-5	.	CASSLAQPQHF	TGTGCCAGCAGCTTGGCTCAGCCCCAGCATTTT
.	TRBV6-4	TRBJ1-1	.	CASSDTQLTEAFF	TGTGCCAGCAGTGATACCCAGCTCACTGAAGCTTTCTTT
TRBD2	TRBV20-1	TRBJ2-1	many	CSAGPGLAGGHESYNEQFF	TGCAGTGCTGGACCGGGACTAGCGGGGGGTCACGAATCCTACAATGAGCAGTTCTTC
.	TRBV27	TRBJ1-5	few	CASSLSAGEYSNQPQHF	TGTGCCAGCAGTTTATCTGCAGGGGAATATAGCAATCAGCCCCAGCATTTT
.	TRBV28	TRBJ1-2	few	CASSLFWRRQAYGYTF	TGTGCCAGCAGTTTATTTTGGAGAAGACAGGCCTATGGCTACACCTTC
TRBD1	TRBV7-9	TRBJ2-7	few	CASSTGTGGFEQYF	TGTGCCAGCAGCACAGGGACAGGGGGCTTTGAGCAGTACTTC
.	TRBV7-9	TRBJ2-5	few	CASSLAGDHPGETQYF	TGTGCCAGCAGCTTAGCGGGGGACCACCCGGGAGAGACCCAGTACTTC
TRBD1	TRBV19	TRBJ1-1	.	CASSRPGGGVAGNTEAFF	TGTGCCAGTAGTAGACCGGGAGGGGGCGTTGCTGGGAACACTGAAGCTTTCTTT
.	TRBV20-1	TRBJ2-7	few	CSARGQVDLYEQYF	TGCAGTGCTAGAGGACAGGTGGATCTCTACGAGCAGTACTTC
.	TRBV12-3/TRBV12-4	TRBJ1-2	few	CASRPTGTDYGYTF	TGTGCCAGCAGGCCGACCGGGACGGACTATGGCTACACCTTC
.	TRBV20-1	TRBJ2-1	few	CSARESREQFF	TGCAGTGCTAGAGAGAGCAGGGAGCAGTTCTTC
.	TRBV28	TRBJ2-3	many	CASSYQGTTRYTQYF	TGTGCCAGCAGCTACCAGGGGACCACTCGATATACGCAGTATTTT
TRBD1	TRBV19	TRBJ2-7	few	CASSEGAAYEQYF	TGTGCCAGTAGTGAGGGGGCGGCCTACGAGCAGTACTTC
.	TRBV7-2	TRBJ2-2	many	CASSLARLGTGELFF	TGTGCCAGCAGCTTAGCCCGACTAGGCACCGGGGAGCTGTTTTTT
.	TRBV12-3/TRBV12-4	TRBJ1-2	.	CASSSLTTADYGYTF	TGTGCCAGCAGTTCCCTCACGACAGCGGACTATGGCTACACCTTC
.	TRBV28	TRBJ2-7	.	CASSGGGGGWGAYEQYF	TGTGCCAGCAGTGGGGGTGGTGGGGGTTGGGGCGCCTACGAGCAGTACTTC
.	TRBV7-2	TRBJ2-3	many	CASSLVEGPHGDTQYF	TGTGCCAGCAGCTTAGTTGAGGGCCCACATGGAGATACGCAGTATTTT
.	TRBV28	TRBJ1-6	few	CASRSPRTDGNSPLHF	TGTGCCAGCAGGTCACCTCGGACAGATGGTAATTCACCCCTCCACTTT
TRBD1	TRBV20-1	TRBJ1-4	.	CSASGTVNEKLFF	TGCAGTGCCAGCGGGACAGTTAATGAAAAACTGTTTTTT
.	TRBV2	TRBJ2-7	many	CASSVPTRSSYEQYF	TGTGCCAGCAGTGTACCGACTAGAAGCTCCTACGAGCAGTACTTC
.	TRBV15	TRBJ2-2	.	CATSRDDDTGELFF	TGTGCCACCAGCAGAGACGACGACACCGGGGAGCTGTTTTTT
.	TRBV28	TRBJ2-3	once	CASSPDNRATDTQYF	TGTGCCAGCAGCCCCGACAACAGGGCGACAGATACGCAGTATTTT
TRBD1	TRBV2	TRBJ1-1	.	CASSRTQGARITEAFF	TGTGCCAGCAGTAGAACACAGGGGGCGCGTATCACTGAAGCTTTCTTT
.	TRBV19	TRBJ2-1	.	CASNSLEGAYNEQFF	TGTGCCAGTAACTCTCTGGAAGGGGCCTACAATGAGCAGTTCTTC
.	TRBV28	TRBJ1-6	many	CASSLQGSSYNSPLHF	TGTGCCAGCAGTTTACAGGGGAGCTCCTATAATTCACCCCTCCACTTT
TRBD1	TRBV7-9	TRBJ2-7	many	CASSRQGALNYEQYF	TGTGCCAGCAGCAGACAGGGGGCATTGAACTACGAGCAGTACTTC
TRBD2	TRBV7-2	TRBJ2-3	many	CASSSPLTGNQRGDTDTQYF	TGTGCCAGCAGCTCGCCCCTGACAGGGAACCAGCGGGGGGACACAGATACGCAGTATTTT
.	TRBV6-6	TRBJ2-2	.	CATQTGLTNTGELFF	TGTGCCACCCAGACAGGACTCACGAACACCGGGGAGCTGTTTTTT
.	TRBV7-3	TRBJ1-6	few	CASSPYTGSPLHF	TGTGCCAGCAGCCCATATACAGGGTCACCCCTCCACTTT
.	TRBV29-1	TRBJ1-3	.	CSVEYPEQGLKITGNTIYF	TGCAGCGTTGAGTACCCCGAACAGGGTTTGAAGATTACTGGAAACACCATATATTTT
.	TRBV7-9	TRBJ2-7	.	CASSLSTTPYEQYF	TGTGCCAGCAGTTTGTCGACAACCCCCTACGAGCAGTACTTC
.	TRBV6-2/TRBV6-3	TRBJ2-1	many	CASIKLGLYNEQFF	TGTGCCAGCATCAAGTTGGGGCTTTACAATGAGCAGTTCTTC
.	TRBV13	TRBJ1-6	.	CASSLGRTVPPPLHF	TGTGCCAGCAGCTTAGGCCGGACAGTACCCCCACCCCTCCACTTT
TRBD1	TRBV20-1	TRBJ1-5	medium-sized	CSARPQRQGQNQPQHF	TGCAGTGCTAGACCCCAGAGACAGGGGCAGAATCAGCCCCAGCATTTT
TRBD1	TRBV12-5	TRBJ1-2	.	CASGLLQGPLYGYTF	TGTGCTAGTGGTTTACTACAGGGGCCCCTCTATGGCTACACCTTC
.	TRBV28	TRBJ1-1	many	CASSLPVTTTYTEAFF	TGTGCCAGCAGTTTGCCCGTGACAACAACCTACACTGAAGCTTTCTTT
.	TRBV6-1	TRBJ2-3	few	CASSEMSGGYTDTQYF	TGTGCCAGCAGTGAAATGTCGGGGGGCTACACAGATACGCAGTATTTT
.	TRBV7-9	TRBJ1-3	.	CATHRLHYGNTIYF	TGTGCCACCCACAGGCTTCACTATGGAAACACCATATATTTT
TRBD2	TRBV12-3/TRBV12-4	TRBJ2-1	.	CASSLSARTSGGPDYNEQFF	TGTGCCAGCAGTTTATCAGCTCGGACTAGCGGGGGACCTGACTACAATGAGCAGTTCTTC
.	TRBV7-6	TRBJ2-5	many	CASSLAEIEETQYF	TGTGCCAGCAGCTTGGCGGAGATTGAAGAGACCCAGTACTTC
.	TRBV27	TRBJ1-1	.	CASSLDAGSGPKEAFF	TGTGCCAGCAGTTTAGATGCAGGGTCAGGTCCCAAGGAAGCTTTCTTT
.	TRBV7-6	TRBJ2-1	.	CASSSRDLTGGEQFF	TGTGCCAGCAGCTCCCGGGACCTCACAGGTGGTGAGCAGTTCTTC
TRBD1	TRBV20-1	TRBJ2-1	few	CSARAPGTDEQFF	TGCAGTGCTAGAGCCCCCGGGACAGATGAGCAGTTCTTC